The entry that follows covers one T cell receptor (beta chain) sequence. Antigen unknown. The data originate from a study of OX40 agonist ivuxolimab in advanced cancers. Points from the study as a whole: CD8+ T cells were the subset that, on average, had more expanded clones than CD4+.

Produced via immunoSEQ multiplex PCR; TCRdb's table is partial and in-frame only. The profile shows approximately 60,000 clones, about nine tenths of them singletons. CDR1 is MDHEN, CDR2 SYDVKM, per germline. The junction had 8 bases not matched to a gene; V was cut back by 4 bases and J by 4 bases. There are 15 residues in the CDR3. The sequencing used CD4+ or CD8+ T cells sorted from blood, collected in a trial of the OX40 agonist ivuxolimab. The chain employs TRBV28 and TRBJ2-7; TRBD1 matches at 9 bases. This receptor was obtained from an adult with an advanced solid tumor such as melanoma, head and neck, liver or kidney cancer. The chain's CDR3 is CASSSLGTGSYEQYF. CDR3 nucleotides: TGTGCCAGCAGTTCCCTGGGGACAGGGTCTTACGAGCAGTACTTC.